Here is one T cell receptor beta chain with its context. No antigen is known for it. PCR involved 60 Vbeta and 13 Jbeta primers. Some clones are missing from TCRdb's copy, which holds only in-frame ones; the method was immunoSEQ multiplex PCR. In the table there are about 140,000 clones, over 75% of which are singletons. The sample originates from a study of cytomegalovirus exposure and HLA in healthy donors. Study-level findings and limits: A missense DCLRE1C variant was associated with V- and J-gene trimming of TCR beta chains in a later analysis, and an independent cohort replicated the association. Later on, an analysis showed TCR association rates differing by HLA locus, with DRB1 the most and HLA-C the fewest.

Trimming shortened V by 0 bases and J by 4 bases, and 10 bases separated the two germline ends. This CDR3 has 14 residues. Germline V CDR1 and CDR2: SGDLS, YYNGEE. What was sequenced was PBMCs. This receptor was identified in a man aged 45-65 years in good health and CMV-seronegative. J is TRBJ1-2 and V is TRBV9, with D maybe TRBD1 (5 bases). The CDR3 region is CASSVAGDSYGYTF. CDR3 coding DNA: TGTGCCAGCAGCGTAGCGGGGGATAGCTATGGCTACACCTTC.